A single count supports the clone carrying this T cell receptor (beta chain). The method was immunoSEQ multiplex PCR; TCRdb's version includes in-frame clones alone and lacks a portion of them. The data contain some 110,000 clones, about 85% of them singletons. Germline CDR1 and CDR2: SGHRS and YFSETQ. Between the trimmed V and J ends, which lost 4 bases and 9 bases, there was a span of 14 bases. The CDR3 totals 14 residues. The sample belongs to a study of radiotherapy plus CTLA-4 blockade in lung cancer. This TCR derives from a human donor with non-small cell lung cancer that progressed on radiotherapy plus ipilimumab. Some clones in this sample may be carry-over from other donors' samples. The V gene is TRBV5-1, the J gene TRBJ1-6, with D unresolved. Here the sequenced sample was peripheral blood, taken from a patient treated with radiotherapy plus ipilimumab. For the CDR3, the DNA is TGCGCCAGCAGCCAATACAGTACGGGTTCACCCCTCCACTTT. It specifies CASSQYSTGSPLHF.